The 14 T cell receptor beta chains in this list originate from one sample, sequenced in a study of cytomegalovirus exposure and HLA in healthy donors. The PCR was carried out with 60 Vbeta primers and 13 Jbeta primers. Profiling relied on immunoSEQ multiplex PCR, and the TCRdb table lists in-frame clones only, not all of them. Altogether about 90,000 clones are present, 55% to 85% being singletons, with the ten largest covering 16%. The sequenced material came from PBMCs. The origin of the receptors is a woman between 18 and 29 years old in good health and CMV-seropositive.

The chain recombines TRBV4-2 with TRBJ2-2, with 7 bases fitting TRBD1. V shed 10 bases, J shed 6 bases, and the junction held 11 bases outside the gene matches. CDR1 and CDR2 (germline): LGHNA, YNFKEQ. This CDR3 has 14 amino acids. The CDR3 region is CATQPWQGAGELFF. CDR3 nucleotide sequence: TGTGCCACGCAGCCATGGCAGGGGGCCGGGGAGCTGTTTTTT.

This clone came up a few times. The chain recombines TRBV4-1 with TRBJ2-1; 7 bases line up with TRBD1. CDR1 and CDR2 (germline): MGHRA, YSYEKL. V shed 5 bases and J 5 bases; nucleotides not matched to a gene: 3. There are 13 residues in the CDR3. The CDR3 sequence: CASSTTGNNEQFF. The DNA of the CDR3 is TGCGCCAGCAGCACGACAGGGAACAATGAGCAGTTCTTC.

The V call is TRBV5-6, the J call TRBJ2-7; TRBD2 agrees at 11 bases. The trim removed 7 bases at V and 2 bases at J, leaving 11 bases unmatched. The CDR3 is 16 residues long. Germline assignment: CDR1 SGHDT and CDR2 YYEEEE. CDR3 sequence: CASPGLAVPYTYEQYF. CDR3 nucleotide sequence: TGTGCCAGCCCGGGACTAGCGGTTCCATACACCTACGAGCAGTACTTC.

This clone occurred a few times. This chain uses TRBV6-4 with TRBJ1-5, with 7 bases aligning to TRBD1. The J segment lost 1 base and the V segment lost 5 bases, leaving 5 bases of the junction unmatched. Per the germline V gene, CDR1 is MRHNA and CDR2 is SNTAGT. The CDR3 extends over 15 amino acids. The CDR3 bases are TGTGCCAGCAGTCAAGAGGGACAGAGCAATCAGCCCCAGCATTTT. This codes for CASSQEGQSNQPQHF.

V usage is TRBV5-1 and J usage is TRBJ2-7, with 9 bases matching TRBD1. Germline CDR1 and CDR2: SGHRS and YFSETQ. The CDR3 runs 13 residues. After removal of 4 bases from V and 5 bases from J, the junction contained 4 bases not matched to a gene. DNA of the CDR3: TGCGCCAGCAGCCCGGACAGGGGTGACGAGCAGTACTTC. This codes for CASSPDRGDEQYF. Combining the CDR3 with reference TRBV5-1 and TRBJ2-7 gives the whole variable domain KAGVTQTPRYLIKTRGQQVTLSCSPISGHRSVSWYQQTPGQGLQFLFEYFSETQRNKGNFPGRFSGRQFSNSRSEMNVSTLELGDSALYLCASSPDRGDEQYFGPGTRLTVT.

The chain uses TRBV7-9 and TRBJ1-4; 8 bases agree with TRBD1. Trimming removed 1 base from V and 8 bases from J; junction bases left unmatched: 12. The germline CDR1 and CDR2 sequences are SEHNR and FQNEAQ (reference sequence). This CDR3 has 17 amino acids. Here the CDR3 DNA reads TGTGCCAGCAGCTTAGAAGTCGGTGGCAGGGGGCACGAAAAACTGTTTTTT. The encoded protein is CASSLEVGGRGHEKLFF.

This chain uses TRBV29-1 with TRBJ2-7; possible D gene TRBD1, 5 bases. Germline lookup yields CDR1 SQVTM and CDR2 ANQGSEA. The length of the CDR3 is 13 residues. Trimming cost V 4 bases and J 2 bases, with 12 bases left between them. DNA of the CDR3: TGCAGCGTTGCAGGGATTGCTCCCTACGAGCAGTACTTC. Protein sequence: CSVAGIAPYEQYF.

This clone was counted only a few times. The chain has TRBV5-1 and TRBJ2-7; TRBD1 matches at 7 bases. V shed 5 bases and J 5 bases; nucleotides not matched to a gene: 4. This CDR3 region has 12 residues. Looked up from germline, CDR1 is SGHRS and CDR2 is YFSETQ. The CDR3 here is CASSPDRDEQYF. The DNA of the CDR3 is TGCGCCAGCAGTCCTGACAGGGACGAGCAGTACTTC.

This clone was counted a few times. This chain uses TRBV9 with TRBJ2-1; perhaps TRBD1 as D (5 bases). The CDR3 has 13 amino acids. The germline CDR1 and CDR2 sequences are SGDLS and YYNGEE. V was shortened by 0 bases and J by 7 bases, with 8 bases between the two germline ends. In DNA, the CDR3 is TGTGCCAGCAGCGTAGGGACAACGAATGAGCAGTTCTTC. Translation gives CASSVGTTNEQFF.

The gene calls are TRBV7-3 and TRBJ2-2, with TRBD1 matching 9 bases. The germline gives CDR1 SGHTA, CDR2 FQGTGA. Unmatched junction bases numbered 3, after V lost 3 bases and J lost 4 bases. The CDR3 loop spans 15 amino acids. The CDR3 sequence: CASSFRQGGTGELFF. DNA for the CDR3: TGTGCCAGCAGCTTCAGACAGGGGGGCACCGGGGAGCTGTTTTTT.

J is TRBJ1-5 and V is TRBV5-8; 7 bases are a match to TRBD1. V lost 0 bases, J lost 2 bases, and 5 bases stayed unmatched. The CDR3 length is 16 residues. Germline assignment: CDR1 SGHTS and CDR2 YDEGEE. The DNA for the CDR3 is TGTGCCAGCAGCTTGGAAACAGGGGCCCGCAATCAGCCCCAGCATTTT. Translating gives CASSLETGARNQPQHF. Together with reference TRBV5-8 and TRBJ1-5, the CDR3 gives the full variable domain: EAGVTQSPTHLIKTRGQQATLRCSPISGHTSVYWYQQALGLGLQFLLWYDEGEERNRGNFPPRFSGRQFPNYSSELNVNALELEDSALYLCASSLETGARNQPQHFGDGTRLSIL.

The chain recombines TRBV10-3 with TRBJ1-2; 12 nucleotides match TRBD1. Per the germline V gene, CDR1 is ENHRY and CDR2 is SYGVKD. V lost 5 bases to trimming and J lost 8 bases; unmatched junction nucleotides: 15. The CDR3 loop spans 17 amino acids. CDR3 loop: CAISPPGQGATPSGYTF. CDR3 nucleotides: TGTGCCATCAGTCCTCCGGGACAGGGGGCGACCCCATCGGGCTACACCTTC.

The V call is TRBV29-1, the J call TRBJ2-2; D gene uncertain. The germline CDR1 and CDR2 sequences are SQVTM and ANQGSEA. CDR3 length: 11 amino acids. Between the trimmed V and J ends, which lost 6 bases and 5 bases, there was a span of 7 bases. The DNA of the CDR3 is TGCAGCGTCCAGAGGACCGGGGAGCTGTTTTTT. This encodes CSVQRTGELFF.

The chain joins TRBV7-9 to TRBJ1-6, with D hard to call. The germline V gene encodes CDR1 SEHNR and CDR2 FQNEAQ (reference sequence). V was clipped by 1 base and J by 14 bases, with 9 bases between them. The CDR3 runs 12 residues. The CDR3 sequence: CASSLVQSALHF. CDR3 in DNA: TGTGCCAGCAGCTTAGTTCAATCGGCCCTCCACTTT.